This entry lists 19 T cell receptor beta chains sequenced from one sample in a study of shared clonotypes between healthy human individuals. The protocol was immunoSEQ multiplex PCR, while the TCRdb copy is restricted to in-frame clones and leaves out a portion. The repertoire has hundreds of thousands of clones, 95% to 98% of them found once; the top ten carry 0.25% to 0.35%. CD8 cells regarded as naive lacked CD45RO, were positively chosen for CCR7, and omitted terminally differentiated effector memory CD45RA+ cells. The sequencing sample was made of naive CD8+ T cells sorted from blood. These receptors all stem from a man aged 25 to 40 in good health.

The chain links TRBV27 to TRBJ2-1; weak D call: TRBD2 (6 bases). The V end was cut by 4 bases, the J end by 4 bases, with 23 bases between. The CDR3 loop spans 18 amino acids. Looked up from germline, CDR1 is MNHEY and CDR2 is SMNVEV (reference sequence). This chain's CDR3 is CASSYSSSPGAPYNEQFF. As DNA, the CDR3 is TGTGCCAGCAGTTACTCCTCCTCCCCGGGAGCACCTTACAATGAGCAGTTCTTC.

This clone was picked up one time. The gene calls are TRBV7-8 and TRBJ1-1, with TRBD1 as a possible D gene (5 bases). Germline V gene data show CDR1 as SGHVS and CDR2 as FQNEAQ. This CDR3 contains 14 residues. The V and J ends lost 3 bases and 1 base respectively, with 9 bases between them. The CDR3 is CASSLNRGNTEAFF. The DNA for the CDR3 is TGTGCCAGCAGCTTGAATAGGGGGAACACTGAAGCTTTCTTT.

The chain links TRBV25-1 to TRBJ2-1; D unclear. This CDR3 is built from 11 residues. With 6 bases removed from V and 9 bases from J, the gap between germline ends came to 9 bases. The germline V gene encodes CDR1 MGHDK and CDR2 SYGVNS. The CDR3 DNA reads TGTGCCAGCAGATTTGTGACTGAGCAGTTCTTC. Protein sequence: CASRFVTEQFF.

V gene TRBV27 combines with J gene TRBJ2-2; no clear D. With 5 bases removed from V and 3 bases from J, the gap between germline ends came to 13 bases. The CDR3 is 15 amino acids. Germline loops: CDR1 MNHEY, CDR2 SMNVEV (reference sequence). This CDR3 is CASSPRQSYTGELFF. As DNA, the CDR3 is TGTGCCAGCAGTCCCCGGCAGTCCTACACCGGGGAGCTGTTTTTT.

V usage is TRBV6-5 and J usage is TRBJ1-2, with D possibly TRBD1 on 5 matching bases. The CDR3 is made up of 13 amino acids. The V end was cut by 2 bases, the J end by 5 bases, with 9 bases between. Germline-derived CDR1 and CDR2 are MNHEY and SVGAGI. The CDR3 DNA follows: TGTGCCAGCAGTTACGGGTCAGGGTATGGCTACACCTTC. It specifies CASSYGSGYGYTF.

A single count supports this clone. This chain uses TRBV30 with TRBJ1-3; D gene unclear. V gave up 2 bases and J gave up 0 bases, with 23 bases separating them. The CDR3 runs to 19 residues. Looked up from germline, CDR1 is GTSNPN and CDR2 is SVGIG (reference sequence). CDR3 coding DNA: TGTGCCTGGAGTTTTAATCTCCTAGGGCGAGGAGCCTCTGGAAACACCATATATTTT. Protein: CAWSFNLLGRGASGNTIYF.

The V gene is TRBV9, the J gene TRBJ1-1; D remains ambiguous. Germline lookup yields CDR1 SGDLS and CDR2 YYNGEE. Trimming stripped 4 bases from V and 5 bases from J, with 12 bases between. The CDR3 length is 13 residues. CDR3 nucleotides: TGTGCCAGCAGCCCCCCGAGGCGGACTGAAGCTTTCTTT. Residues: CASSPPRRTEAFF.

The J gene is TRBJ1-2, the V gene TRBV6-6; TRBD1 matches at 8 bases. Germline trimming cut 2 bases from V and 4 bases from J; bases unmatched to any gene: 3. The CDR3 covers 14 residues. CDR1 MNHNY and CDR2 SVGAGI come from the germline V gene (reference sequence). The CDR3 bases are TGTGCCAGCAGTTACGCCGGGACAGGCTATGGCTACACCTTC. This gives the protein CASSYAGTGYGYTF.

V and J are TRBV20-1 and TRBJ2-1; D not resolved. V lost 0 bases and J lost 8, with 5 bases in between. The CDR3 covers 11 residues. In germline, CDR1 is DFQATT, CDR2 SNEGSKA (reference sequence). The DNA of the CDR3 is TGCAGTGCTAGAGATCGGGATGAGCAGTTCTTC. It specifies CSARDRDEQFF.

Remarks on this clone: Other DNA sequences of this sample code for an identical CDR3. The V call is TRBV27, the J call TRBJ2-7; 7 bases fit TRBD2. V was pared by 3 bases and J by 2 bases, with 1 base of the junction left unmatched. In germline, CDR1 is MNHEY, CDR2 SMNVEV (reference sequence). The CDR3 contains 13 residues. CDR3 sequence reads: CASSFAGAYEQYF. DNA for the CDR3: TGTGCCAGCAGTTTTGCGGGAGCCTACGAGCAGTACTTC.

The rearrangement uses TRBV7-6 and TRBJ2-1; D gene unclear. The CDR3 has 15 residues. Germline loops: CDR1 SGHVS, CDR2 FNYEAQ. Trimming stripped 1 base from V and 2 bases from J, with 9 bases between. The CDR3 spells CASSLVQAPYNEQFF. CDR3 in DNA: TGTGCCAGCAGCTTAGTTCAGGCCCCCTACAATGAGCAGTTCTTC. Full variable domain (missing parts from reference TRBV7-6 and TRBJ2-1): GAGVSQSPRYKVTKRGQDVALRCDPISGHVSLYWYRQALGQGPEFLTYFNYEAQQDKSGLPNDRFSAERPEGSISTLTIQRTEQRDSAMYRCASSLVQAPYNEQFFGPGTRLTVL.

The CDR3 is CASSPAPTGNEQYF. The CDR3 DNA reads TGTGCCAGCAGCCCCGCACCGACAGGGAACGAGCAGTACTTC. This chain links TRBV7-8 with TRBJ2-7; 7 bases agree with TRBD1. V gave up 5 bases and J gave up 5 bases; unmatched junction bases: 9. CDR3 length: 14 residues. Germline V gene sequence: CDR1 SGHVS, CDR2 FQNEAQ.

V is TRBV4-1 and J is TRBJ2-5; 14 nucleotides line up with TRBD2. CDR1 and CDR2 from the germline V gene are MGHRA and YSYEKL. V was clipped by 4 bases and J by 1 base; unmatched bases: 8. The CDR3 is 18 residues long. CDR3 bases: TGCGCCAGCAGCCCCACCGGGACTAGCGGGAGCGTCCAAGAGACCCAGTACTTC. Translating it yields CASSPTGTSGSVQETQYF.

The rearrangement links TRBV7-3 to TRBJ2-5; D may be TRBD1 or TRBD2 (6 bases each). The germline gives CDR1 SGHTA, CDR2 FQGTGA. CDR3 length: 16 residues. V lost 0 bases and J 1 base, leaving 12 bases between the germline ends. The CDR3 DNA reads TGTGCCAGCAGCTTAACTGGGGGGCAGAGCCAAGAGACCCAGTACTTC. It yields the protein CASSLTGGQSQETQYF.

The DNA of the CDR3 is TGTGCCAGCAGTTCCCGACATCCCTTATACAATGAGCAGTTCTTC. Translation gives CASSSRHPLYNEQFF. V usage is TRBV27 and J usage is TRBJ2-1, with D unresolved. Germline loops: CDR1 MNHEY, CDR2 SMNVEV (reference sequence). V shed 4 bases and J shed 4 bases, with 14 bases lying between them. CDR3 length: 15 residues.

V and J are TRBV13 and TRBJ2-3; 7 bases line up with TRBD2. CDR3 length equals 17 residues. V dropped 2 bases and J dropped 0; count of bases not matched to a gene: 8. Germline values: CDR1 PRHDT, CDR2 FYEKMQ (reference sequence). DNA for the CDR3: TGTGCCAGCAGCTTAAGGCTAGCGGAATCTAGCACAGATACGCAGTATTTT. Encoded protein: CASSLRLAESSTDTQYF.

Regarding this clone: Other DNA sequences in the same sample also yield this CDR3. The chain employs TRBV11-2 and TRBJ2-1; possible D gene TRBD2, 6 bases. The V and J ends lost 3 bases and 9 bases respectively, with 6 bases between them. This CDR3 has 11 amino acids. Germline CDR1 reads SGHAT; CDR2 reads FQNNGV. CDR3 nucleotides: TGTGCCAGCAGCTTGGGGGGTGAGCAGTTCTTC. This translates into CASSLGGEQFF.

The CDR3 loop reads CASSGQGAGEKLFF. In DNA form, the CDR3 reads TGTGCCAGCAGCGGACAGGGGGCAGGGGAAAAACTGTTTTTT. The chain carries TRBV6-5 and TRBJ1-4; 11 bases map to TRBD1. Germline V gives CDR1 MNHEY, CDR2 SVGAGI. V shed 6 bases and J 8 bases; nucleotides not matched to a gene: 5. This CDR3 is 14 amino acids long.

In nucleotides, the CDR3 is TGTGCCAGCAGCTTTCCCAGGGAACCCATGAACACTGAAGCTTTCTTT. It encodes CASSFPREPMNTEAFF. The chain joins TRBV13 to TRBJ1-1; D is possibly TRBD1 (5 bases). Per the germline V gene, CDR1 is PRHDT and CDR2 is FYEKMQ (reference sequence). The CDR3 covers 16 residues. V was pared by 3 bases and J by 0 bases, with 14 bases between.